The 17 T cell receptor beta chains in this list originate from one sample, sequenced in a study of CD8+ T cells in alopecia areata. Once RNA had been extracted, it was reverse transcribed into cDNA to act as the sequencing template. The data were produced by immunoSEQ multiplex PCR, yet TCRdb's version contains in-frame clones alone and is incomplete. The table lists over 110,000 clones, 45% to 60% of them singletons. The specimen was CD4+ T cells sorted from blood, collected at week 0. All receptors come from a human donor with alopecia areata.

The rearrangement uses TRBV29-1 and TRBJ2-7; the D gene could be TRBD1 or TRBD2 (5 bases each). The CDR3 length is 12 residues. The germline CDR1 and CDR2 sequences are SQVTM and ANQGSEA. CDR3 region: CSAEGNRYEQYF. The CDR3 bases are TGCAGTGCAGAGGGGAACCGCTACGAGCAGTACTTC.

This clone was recorded once. The chain joins TRBV30 to TRBJ2-3, with a tentative D call TRBD1 (6 bases). This CDR3 has 15 amino acids. V lost 2 bases and J lost 5, with 17 bases in between. Per the germline V gene, CDR1 is GTSNPN and CDR2 is SVGIG (reference sequence). CDR3 coding DNA: TGTGCCTGGAGTATCTTAGGGGGAAGTGGAGATACGCAGTATTTT. The encoded protein is CAWSILGGSGDTQYF.

V is TRBV29-1 and J is TRBJ2-1, with 7 bases aligning to TRBD1. There are 15 residues in the CDR3. Unmatched junction bases numbered 9, after V lost 7 bases and J lost 0 bases. The germline gives CDR1 SQVTM, CDR2 ANQGSEA. The CDR3 here is CSAQDRTSSYNEQFF. CDR3 DNA: TGCAGCGCCCAGGACAGGACGAGCTCCTACAATGAGCAGTTCTTC.

This clone was observed a handful of times. The rearrangement joins TRBV19 to TRBJ2-1, with 8 nucleotides matching TRBD1. Germline loops: CDR1 LNHDA, CDR2 SQIVND (reference sequence). V trimming: 7 bases; J trimming: 0 bases; junction bases outside the gene matches: 14. This CDR3 contains 18 residues. The CDR3 coding sequence is TGTGCCAGTACTCAGGGGGGACAGGCCCTTAGCTCCTACAATGAGCAGTTCTTC. Amino acid sequence: CASTQGGQALSSYNEQFF.

This chain joins TRBV7-9 and TRBJ2-7; TRBD1 is a possible D gene (8 bases). This CDR3 comprises 16 residues. The V gene lost 5 bases and the J gene lost 2 bases, with 19 bases spanning the gap. The germline gives CDR1 SEHNR, CDR2 FQNEAQ (reference sequence). The CDR3 sequence: CASSPGGDRRTYEQYF. CDR3 DNA sequence: TGTGCCAGCAGCCCAGGGGGGGACAGGAGGACCTACGAGCAGTACTTC.

The V call is TRBV5-4, the J call TRBJ1-2; 7 bases are shared with TRBD1. CDR3 length equals 14 residues. CDR1 and CDR2 from the germline V gene are SGHNT and YYREEE (reference sequence). The V segment lost 3 bases and the J segment 4 bases; nucleotides outside the gene matches: 6. The CDR3 region has the DNA TGTGCCAGCAGCTCGGTCCGACAGGGCTATGGCTACACCTTC. Translated: CASSSVRQGYGYTF.

This clone appeared many times. This chain links TRBV5-1 with TRBJ1-1; D uncertain. CDR1 is SGHRS, CDR2 YFSETQ, per germline. The CDR3 is 13 residues long. Trimming left V 9 bases short and J 0 bases short, with 12 bases between. The CDR3 bases are TGCGCCACCCGGCAGAGTATGAACACTGAAGCTTTCTTT. As protein: CATRQSMNTEAFF.

J is TRBJ1-1 and V is TRBV18; D is perhaps TRBD1 (6 bases). This CDR3 spans 15 amino acids. Between the trimmed V and J ends, which lost 1 base and 4 bases, there was a span of 13 bases. CDR1 is KGHSH and CDR2 is LQKENI in the germline V gene. This CDR3 is CASSPRAGESTEAFF. The CDR3 coding sequence is TGTGCCAGCTCACCACGGGCAGGGGAGAGCACTGAAGCTTTCTTT.

This chain links TRBV10-3 with TRBJ2-5; D is unclear. CDR3 length: 11 amino acids. V was trimmed by 6 bases and J by 5 bases, leaving 7 bases between them. CDR1 ENHRY and CDR2 SYGVKD come from the germline V gene. CDR3 DNA sequence: TGTGCCATCAGCCAAGCGGAGACCCAGTACTTC. This translates into CAISQAETQYF.

V usage is TRBV5-1 and J usage is TRBJ2-7; D uncertain. Germline CDR1 SGHRS, CDR2 YFSETQ. The germline V and J ends were trimmed by 4 bases and 3 bases, with 14 bases remaining between them. The length of the CDR3 is 14 residues. The CDR3 protein is CASSPSDGYYEQYF. CDR3 nucleotides: TGCGCCAGCAGCCCCTCAGACGGATACTACGAGCAGTACTTC.

The V gene is TRBV7-9, the J gene TRBJ1-1, with a weak D call TRBD1 (6 bases). Per germline, CDR1 SEHNR and CDR2 FQNEAQ (reference sequence). V shed 1 base and J shed 12 bases, with 15 bases lying between them. The CDR3 contains 13 residues. The CDR3 reads CASSLGAEGGTFF. In DNA, the CDR3 is TGTGCCAGCAGCTTAGGGGCCGAGGGGGGAACTTTCTTT. The complete variable domain, with remaining parts taken from reference TRBV7-9 and TRBJ1-1, reads DTGVSQNPRHKITKRGQNVTFRCDPISEHNRLYWYRQTLGQGPEFLTYFQNEAQLEKSRLLSDRFSAERPKGSFSTLEIQRTEQGDSAMYLCASSLGAEGGTFFGQGTRLTVV.

This clone was observed a handful of times. The gene calls are TRBV29-1 and TRBJ2-5; 7 bases match TRBD2. The CDR3 length is 14 residues. Germline CDR1 and CDR2: SQVTM and ANQGSEA. J gave up 1 base and V 7 bases, and 9 bases lay outside the gene matches. The DNA of the CDR3 is TGCAGCGCCCCATCACGCGGGAGCCAAGAGACCCAGTACTTC. As protein: CSAPSRGSQETQYF.

For the CDR3, the DNA is TGTGCCGGACTTACTGGGACAGGGGGTTACTCTGGGGCCAACGTCCTGACTTTC. It codes for CAGLTGTGGYSGANVLTF. The V and J genes are TRBV30 and TRBJ2-6; 11 nucleotides align to TRBD1. J gave up 0 bases and V 8 bases, and 12 bases lay outside the gene matches. The CDR3 is 18 residues long. In germline, CDR1 is GTSNPN, CDR2 SVGIG (reference sequence).

This clone has only one observation. The chain joins TRBV18 to TRBJ2-7; the D gene is possibly TRBD2 (6 bases). This CDR3 has 13 residues. Trimming shortened V by 6 bases and J by 9 bases, and 18 bases separated the two germline ends. Germline assignment: CDR1 KGHSH and CDR2 LQKENI. In DNA, the CDR3 is TGTGCCAGCTCCCAAGGGAGGAAAAATGTGCAGTACTTC. It translates to CASSQGRKNVQYF.

This clone was seen more than once but under ten times. This sequence joins TRBV29-1 and TRBJ2-1, with D possibly being TRBD2 (6 bases). CDR3 size: 16 residues. Germline CDR1 and CDR2: SQVTM and ANQGSEA. Trimming took off 5 bases at V and 4 bases at J, with 21 bases between the two ends. Here the CDR3 DNA reads TGCAGCGTTCTCCCGGCGGAGGGCCGGGGGTACAATGAGCAGTTCTTC. Protein: CSVLPAEGRGYNEQFF.

The chain employs TRBV29-1 and TRBJ1-1; TRBD1 is a possible D gene (5 bases). V was cut by 6 bases and J by 0 bases, with 20 bases left in between. CDR3 length equals 16 residues. CDR1 is SQVTM and CDR2 is ANQGSEA in the germline V gene. The CDR3 coding sequence is TGCAGCGTAACGGGGACCCCAGAACGGATGAACACTGAAGCTTTCTTT. It translates to CSVTGTPERMNTEAFF. The full variable domain, rest sourced from reference TRBV29-1 and TRBJ1-1, is SAVISQKPSRDICQRGTSLTIQCQVDSQVTMMFWYRQQPGQSLTLIATANQGSEATYESGFVIDKFPISRPNLTFSTLTVSNMSPEDSSIYLCSVTGTPERMNTEAFFGQGTRLTVV.

This clone occurred a few times. The chain employs TRBV29-1 and TRBJ2-5; perhaps TRBD2 as D (6 bases). The CDR3 extends over 12 amino acids. V was cut by 7 bases and J by 2 bases, with 11 bases left in between. The germline gives CDR1 SQVTM, CDR2 ANQGSEA. CDR3 sequence (DNA): TGCAGCGGGGGCGGGACGCAAGAGACCCAGTACTTC. It encodes CSGGGTQETQYF.